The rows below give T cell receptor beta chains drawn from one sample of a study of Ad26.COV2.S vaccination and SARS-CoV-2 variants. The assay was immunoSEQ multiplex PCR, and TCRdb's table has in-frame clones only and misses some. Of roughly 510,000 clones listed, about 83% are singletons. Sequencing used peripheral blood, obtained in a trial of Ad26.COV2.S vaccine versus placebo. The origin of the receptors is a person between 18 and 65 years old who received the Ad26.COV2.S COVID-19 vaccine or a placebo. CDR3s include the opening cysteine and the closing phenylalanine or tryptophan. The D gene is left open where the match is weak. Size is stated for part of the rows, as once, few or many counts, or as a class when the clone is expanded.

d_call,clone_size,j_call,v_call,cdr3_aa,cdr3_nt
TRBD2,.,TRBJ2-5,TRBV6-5,CASKEGGVATQYF,TGTGCCAGCAAGGAGGGAGGGGTTGCTACCCAGTACTTC
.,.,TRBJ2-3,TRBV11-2,CASSLVTSSTDTQYF,TGTGCCAGCAGCTTAGTGACTTCTAGCACAGATACGCAGTATTTT
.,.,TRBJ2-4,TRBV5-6,CASSLAALGFSIGNIQYF,TGTGCCAGCAGCTTGGCGGCTCTGGGTTTTAGTATCGGGAACATTCAGTACTTC
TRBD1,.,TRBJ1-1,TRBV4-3,CASSQEGGRGLLHTEAFF,TGCGCCAGCAGCCAAGAGGGGGGCAGGGGGCTTTTGCACACTGAAGCTTTCTTT
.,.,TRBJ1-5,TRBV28,CASSLATGAGRAQHF,TGTGCCAGCAGTTTAGCCACAGGTGCCGGGCGGGCCCAGCATTTT
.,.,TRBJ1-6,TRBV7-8,CASSSTAINSPLHF,TGTGCCAGCAGCTCGACTGCTATAAATTCACCCCTCCACTTT
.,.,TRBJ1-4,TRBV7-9,CASSLGSGVQEKLFF,TGTGCCAGCAGCTTAGGTTCAGGGGTACAAGAAAAACTGTTTTTT
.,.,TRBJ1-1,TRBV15,CATSRAAGRGNTEAFF,TGTGCCACCAGCAGAGCGGCAGGAAGGGGTAACACTGAAGCTTTCTTT
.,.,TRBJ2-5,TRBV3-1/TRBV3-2,CASSQGFSGKGLETQYF,TGTGCCAGCAGCCAAGGGTTTTCCGGGAAGGGGTTGGAGACCCAGTACTTC
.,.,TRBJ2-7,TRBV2,CASSEVGAASSYEQYF,TGTGCCAGCAGTGAAGTGGGGGCAGCTTCCTCCTACGAGCAGTACTTC
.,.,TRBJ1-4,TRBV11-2,CASSQAIQGKLFF,TGTGCCAGCAGCCAAGCCATCCAGGGAAAACTGTTTTTT
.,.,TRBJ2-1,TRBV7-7,CASSLAPTGLGSYNEQFF,TGTGCCAGCAGTCTAGCCCCAACAGGGTTGGGATCCTACAATGAGCAGTTCTTC
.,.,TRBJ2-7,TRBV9,CASSPRGGTYEQYF,TGTGCCAGCAGCCCGAGAGGGGGAACCTACGAGCAGTACTTC
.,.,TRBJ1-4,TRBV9,CASSPRGSNEKLFF,TGTGCCAGCAGCCCCCGGGGTTCTAATGAAAAACTGTTTTTT
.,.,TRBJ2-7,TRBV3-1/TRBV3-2,CASSQGVRGRLEQYF,TGTGCCAGCAGCCAAGGAGTAAGAGGGAGGCTTGAGCAGTACTTC
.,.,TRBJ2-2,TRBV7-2,CASSSSGELFF,TGTGCCAGCAGCTCTTCCGGGGAGCTGTTTTTT
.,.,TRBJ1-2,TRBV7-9,CASSPPQVFEGYTF,TGTGCCAGCAGTCCCCCTCAGGTTTTTGAAGGCTACACCTTC
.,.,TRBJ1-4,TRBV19,CASSIDLQEKLFF,TGTGCCAGTAGTATAGACTTACAGGAAAAACTGTTTTTT
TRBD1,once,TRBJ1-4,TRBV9,CASRGTGSEKLFF,TGTGCCAGCAGGGGGACAGGGTCCGAAAAACTGTTTTTT
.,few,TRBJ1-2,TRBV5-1,CASSLGGIYGYTF,TGCGCCAGCAGCTTGGGGGGGATCTATGGCTACACCTTC
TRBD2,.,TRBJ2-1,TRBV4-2,CASSQDRAGTSGSIDEQFF,TGTGCCAGCAGCCAAGATAGGGCTGGAACTAGCGGGAGTATCGATGAGCAGTTCTTC
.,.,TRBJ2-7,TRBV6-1,CASSESLGGVYEQYF,TGTGCCAGCAGTGAATCCCTAGGGGGGGTCTACGAGCAGTACTTC
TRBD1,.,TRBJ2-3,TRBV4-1,CASSQVRDRAKDTQYF,TGCGCCAGCAGCCAAGTGAGGGACAGGGCGAAAGATACGCAGTATTTT
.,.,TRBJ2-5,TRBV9,CASSVAGDYQETQYF,TGTGCCAGCAGCGTAGCCGGCGATTACCAAGAGACCCAGTACTTC
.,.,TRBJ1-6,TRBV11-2,CASRQGWSPLHF,TGTGCCAGCAGACAGGGTTGGTCACCCCTCCACTTT